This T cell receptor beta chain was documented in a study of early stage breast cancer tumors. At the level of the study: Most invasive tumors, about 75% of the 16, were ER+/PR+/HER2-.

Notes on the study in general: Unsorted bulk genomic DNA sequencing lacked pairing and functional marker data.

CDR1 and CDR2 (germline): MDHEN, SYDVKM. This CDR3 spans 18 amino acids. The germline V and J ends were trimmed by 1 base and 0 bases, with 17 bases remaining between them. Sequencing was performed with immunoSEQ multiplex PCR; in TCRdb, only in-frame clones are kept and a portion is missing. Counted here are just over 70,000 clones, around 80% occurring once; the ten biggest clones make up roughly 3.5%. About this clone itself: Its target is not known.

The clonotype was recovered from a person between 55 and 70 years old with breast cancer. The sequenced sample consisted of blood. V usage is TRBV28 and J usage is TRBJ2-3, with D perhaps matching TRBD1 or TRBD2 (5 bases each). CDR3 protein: CASSLSGTSGSSTDTQYF. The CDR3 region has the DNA TGTGCCAGCAGTTTATCCGGGACCTCTGGGTCAAGCACAGATACGCAGTATTTT.